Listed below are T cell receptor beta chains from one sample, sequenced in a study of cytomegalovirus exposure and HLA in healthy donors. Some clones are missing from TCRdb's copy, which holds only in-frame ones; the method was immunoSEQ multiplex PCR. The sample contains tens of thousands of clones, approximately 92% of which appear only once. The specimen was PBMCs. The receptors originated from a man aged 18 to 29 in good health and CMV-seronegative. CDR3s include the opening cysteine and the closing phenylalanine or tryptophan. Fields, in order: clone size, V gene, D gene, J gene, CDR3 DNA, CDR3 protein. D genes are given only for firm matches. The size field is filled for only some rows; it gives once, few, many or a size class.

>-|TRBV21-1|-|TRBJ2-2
TGTGCCAGCAGCACGGCCCGCCGAGGACAGGTAACTAGCATCGGGGAGCTGTTTTTT
CASSTARRGQVTSIGELFF
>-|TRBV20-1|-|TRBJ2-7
TGCAGTGCTATTGACACCTACGAGCAGTACTTC
CSAIDTYEQYF
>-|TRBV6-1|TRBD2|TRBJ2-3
TGTGCCAGCAGTGAGTCTAGCGGGAGCACAGATACGCAGTATTTT
CASSESSGSTDTQYF
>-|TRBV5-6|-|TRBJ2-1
TGTGCCAGCAGCATTGCCAGTTACAATGAGCAGTTCTTC
CASSIASYNEQFF
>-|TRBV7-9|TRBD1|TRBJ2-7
TGTGCCAGCAGCTTACCGACAGGGTGGATATCCGAGCAGTACTTC
CASSLPTGWISEQYF
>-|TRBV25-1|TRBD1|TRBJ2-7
TGTGCCAGCAGTGACTCGGGTGCTGACAGGGCCTACGAGCAGTACTTC
CASSDSGADRAYEQYF
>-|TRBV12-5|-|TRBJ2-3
TGTGCTAGTGGTTTCTCAGATACGCAGTATTTT
CASGFSDTQYF
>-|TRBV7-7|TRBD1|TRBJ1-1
TGTGCTAGCAGCTTAGGCCAGGGGGATGGGACTGAAGCTTTCTTT
CASSLGQGDGTEAFF
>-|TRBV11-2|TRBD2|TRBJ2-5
TGTGCCAGCAGCTTAGCCTACGGCGGGAGGGCCCAGTACTTC
CASSLAYGGRAQYF
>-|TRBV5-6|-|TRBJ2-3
TGTGCCAGCAGCTTGGGGTGGGGCCCCGACACAGATACGCAGTATTTT
CASSLGWGPDTDTQYF
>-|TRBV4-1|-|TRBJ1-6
TGCGCCAGCAGGGGGCGGGGGACCCGCGTCCACTTT
CASRGRGTRVHF
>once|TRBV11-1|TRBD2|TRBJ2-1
TGTGCCAGCAGCCTTAGGTCCGTGGGGACTATATACAATGAGCAGTTCTTC
CASSLRSVGTIYNEQFF
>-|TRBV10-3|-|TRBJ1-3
TGTGCCATGAGGGCCTCTGGTAGTAGAAACACCATATATTTT
CAMRASGSRNTIYF
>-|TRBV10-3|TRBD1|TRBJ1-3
TGTGCCATCAGTACTCCGGGACAGGGGGTTTCTGGAAACACCATATATTTT
CAISTPGQGVSGNTIYF
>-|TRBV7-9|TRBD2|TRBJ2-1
TGTGCCAGCAGCTCACCGGGGGGGGGCTACAATGAGCAGTTCTTC
CASSSPGGGYNEQFF
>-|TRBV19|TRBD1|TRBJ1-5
TGTGCCACCATGGAGATGACAGGGAGCCTTGGGCGGCCCCAGCATTTT
CATMEMTGSLGRPQHF
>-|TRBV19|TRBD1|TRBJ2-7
TGTGCCAGTAGTCCAACAGGGGGCTACGAGCAGTACTTC
CASSPTGGYEQYF
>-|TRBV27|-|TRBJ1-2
TGTGCCAGCAGTTCCGGAGGGCCGCCCCTCGACGGCTACACCTTC
CASSSGGPPLDGYTF
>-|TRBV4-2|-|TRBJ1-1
TGTGCCAGCAGCTTATTAGGGGTCACTGAAGCTTTCTTT
CASSLLGVTEAFF
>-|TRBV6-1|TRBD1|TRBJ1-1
TGTGCCAGCCTCGGGACAGGGAAAAGAATAGGAGCTTTCTTT
CASLGTGKRIGAFF
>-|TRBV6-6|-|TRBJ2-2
TGTGCCAGCAATTCACGGGAAGGGGGTAAAGGGGAGCTGTTTTTT
CASNSREGGKGELFF
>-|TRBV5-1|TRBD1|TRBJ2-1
TGCGCCAGCGGGGACAGTCCCTACAATGAGCAGTTCTTC
CASGDSPYNEQFF
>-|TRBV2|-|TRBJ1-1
TGTGCCAGCAGTGTACTTTCCAGGGTTACTGAAGCTTTCTTT
CASSVLSRVTEAFF
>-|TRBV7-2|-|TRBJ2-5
TGTGCCAGCAGCTTTGTGGAGTGGGAGACCCAGTACTTC
CASSFVEWETQYF
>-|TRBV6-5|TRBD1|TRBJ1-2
TGTGCCAGCAGGCCGGGACAGGGGATCGCCTATGGCTACACCTTC
CASRPGQGIAYGYTF
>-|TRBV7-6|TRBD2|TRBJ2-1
TGTGCCAGCAGCTTGGCGGGAGGAGTGTGGAATGAGCAGTTCTTC
CASSLAGGVWNEQFF
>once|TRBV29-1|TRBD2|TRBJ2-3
TGCAGCGTCGCCGGACTAGCGGTCGCAGATACGCAGTATTTT
CSVAGLAVADTQYF
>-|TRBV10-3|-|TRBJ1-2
TGTGCCACAGTAACGGGGAAGGATGGCTACACCTTC
CATVTGKDGYTF
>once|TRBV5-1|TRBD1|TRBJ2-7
TGCGCCAGCAGCCGGGGACAGGGGACGAACTCCTACGAGCAGTACTTC
CASSRGQGTNSYEQYF
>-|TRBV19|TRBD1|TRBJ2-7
TGTGCCAGTAGTCCCGGGACAGGGGCTACCTACGAGCAGTACTTC
CASSPGTGATYEQYF
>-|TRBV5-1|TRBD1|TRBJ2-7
TGCGCCAGCAGCCCGGGACAGGGGACTCACTACGAGCAGTACTTC
CASSPGQGTHYEQYF
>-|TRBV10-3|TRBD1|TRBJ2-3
TGTGCCATCAGTGAGTCGACAGGGAGCACAGATACGCAGTATTTT
CAISESTGSTDTQYF
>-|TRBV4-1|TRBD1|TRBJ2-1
TGCGCCAGCAGCCAAGTTCCGGGACAGGGGGGCAATGAGCAGTTCTTC
CASSQVPGQGGNEQFF
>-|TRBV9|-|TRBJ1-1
TGTGCCAGCAGCGCTGGGGGGGGGCCAAGGACTGAAGCTTTCTTT
CASSAGGGPRTEAFF
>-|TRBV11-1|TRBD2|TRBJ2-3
TGTGCCAGCAGCATGGGACTAGCGGGGGGCACAGATACGCAGTATTTT
CASSMGLAGGTDTQYF
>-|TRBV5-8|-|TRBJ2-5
TGTGCCAGCAGCCCGGGACTGATCCAAGAGACCCAGTACTTC
CASSPGLIQETQYF
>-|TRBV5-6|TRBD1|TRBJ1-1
TGTGCCAGCAGCTTGCTTCAGGGGGCTGAAGCTTTCTTT
CASSLLQGAEAFF
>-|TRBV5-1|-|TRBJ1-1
TGCGCCAGCAGCTTGGGTTTCCAGTTCATGAACACTGAAGCTTTCTTT
CASSLGFQFMNTEAFF
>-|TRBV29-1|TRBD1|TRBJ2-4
TGCAGCGTTGAAGTCCCTCCAGGGGGCCGAGGCATTCAGTACTTC
CSVEVPPGGRGIQYF
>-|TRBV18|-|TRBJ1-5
TGTGCCAGCTCACCCGGGACTCCCGAGGAGAATCAGCCCCAGCATTTT
CASSPGTPEENQPQHF
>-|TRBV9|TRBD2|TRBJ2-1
TGTGCCAGCAGCGTAGTATCTAGCGGGGGGGCCTATCGCAATGAGCAGTTCTTC
CASSVVSSGGAYRNEQFF
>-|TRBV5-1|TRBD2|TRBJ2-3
TGCGCCAGCAGCCTTCAACAGCGGGGGTTCACAGATACGCAGTATTTT
CASSLQQRGFTDTQYF